In this sample, the clone carrying this TCR beta chain turned up a few times. Its antigen remains unknown. MiXCR was run by TCRdb on the 5' RACE reads, yielding one entry per CDR3 protein. The sample contains approximately 490,000 distinct CDR3 sequences, 20% to 25% of which appear only once. The data derive from a study of identical twins. General observations from the study: Conclusions were drawn cross-sectionally by statistical analysis, without following the same donors.

V lost 4 bases to trimming and J lost 8 bases, with 21 bases between them. This CDR3 region has 16 residues. Germline CDR1 SEHNR, CDR2 FQNEAQ (reference sequence). These data were also reused for a study on yellow fever vaccine responses in identical twins.

The sample comprised CD4+ T cells sorted from blood. This receptor was identified in a young woman in good health. The rearrangement uses TRBV7-9 and TRBJ2-1; D gene ambiguous. The CDR3 DNA sequence: TGTGCCAGCAGCTCCCGCAAAGGGCCTCTCGAATATGAGCAGTTCTTC. It specifies CASSSRKGPLEYEQFF.